These 17 T cell receptor beta chains were all obtained from the same sample, sequenced in a study of blood T cell repertoires in COVID-19. TCRdb keeps only in-frame clones here, not all; method: immunoSEQ multiplex PCR. In the table there are around 300,000 clones, roughly 91% of which are singletons. The sequenced sample was PBMCs or T cells enriched from blood (not recorded which). Receptors originate from a woman in her 30s who had recovered from COVID-19.

V is TRBV5-1 and J is TRBJ2-3, with a possible D match to TRBD1 (6 bases). V dropped 3 bases and J dropped 3 bases, with 17 bases sitting between them. Germline loops: CDR1 SGHRS, CDR2 YFSETQ. There are 16 residues in the CDR3. CDR3 region: CASSSQGRYSTDTQYF. DNA for the CDR3: TGCGCCAGCAGCTCACAGGGCCGTTATAGTACAGATACGCAGTATTTT.

The chain joins TRBV28 to TRBJ1-2; a weak D match, TRBD1 (6 bases). V lost 2 bases, J lost 3 bases, and 22 bases lay in between. Germline V gene lookup returns CDR1 MDHEN and CDR2 SYDVKM. The CDR3 has 18 residues. CDR3 in DNA: TGTGCCAGCAGTTTAGATGCCGTTGGGTTCAGGGGCGACTATGGCTACACCTTC. Its protein is CASSLDAVGFRGDYGYTF.

The genes are TRBV5-1 and TRBJ2-5; 10 bases fit TRBD2. From germline, CDR1 is SGHRS and CDR2 YFSETQ. Trimming at V came to 7 bases and at J to 5 bases, leaving 5 bases not matched to a gene. This CDR3 is 13 amino acids long. In nucleotides, the CDR3 is TGCGCCAGCGGGACTAGCGCAATGGAGACCCAGTACTTC. It translates to CASGTSAMETQYF.

J is TRBJ2-4 and V is TRBV6-6; TRBD2 aligns across 8 bases. With 5 bases clipped from V and 3 bases from J, the junction kept 15 bases outside the gene matches. Germline V gene lookup returns CDR1 MNHNY and CDR2 SVGAGI (reference sequence). The CDR3 is 18 residues long. The DNA for the CDR3 is TGTGCCAGCAGTCCCCGAGGTGATAGCGGGACTTACAAAAACATTCAGTACTTC. Translated: CASSPRGDSGTYKNIQYF.

The J gene is TRBJ2-5, the V gene TRBV18, with 8 bases fitting TRBD1. There are 16 residues in the CDR3. Germline V gene lookup returns CDR1 KGHSH and CDR2 LQKENI. J gave up 5 bases and V 5 bases, and 13 bases lay outside the gene matches. The CDR3, as DNA: TGTGCCAGCTCAATCCCCGTCGGACAGGGACGGGAGACCCAGTACTTC. Amino acid sequence: CASSIPVGQGRETQYF.

The V and J genes are TRBV2 and TRBJ2-7; 13 bases map to TRBD2. CDR3 length: 13 residues. The V segment lost 10 bases and the J segment 3 bases; nucleotides outside the gene matches: 3. Germline CDR1 SNHLY, CDR2 FYNNEI. Written as DNA, the CDR3 is TGTGCCACAGGGACTAGCGGGGTCTACGAGCAGTACTTC. Its translation: CATGTSGVYEQYF.

The chain is built from TRBV7-9 and TRBJ1-3; 8 bases are a match to TRBD1. Germline V CDR1 and CDR2: SEHNR, FQNEAQ (reference sequence). V lost 3 bases and J lost 6; bases outside the gene matches: 7. The CDR3 totals 15 residues. The CDR3 nucleotides read TGTGCCAGCAGCTTTACAGGGGGGTTGGAAAACACCATATATTTT. Encoded protein: CASSFTGGLENTIYF.

In its sample, this clone was seen once. The chain recombines TRBV6-2 or TRBV6-3 with TRBJ2-2; 7 nucleotides match TRBD2. The CDR3 has 16 amino acids. The germline gives CDR1 MNHEY, CDR2 SVGEGT. Trimming removed 2 bases from V and 6 bases from J; junction bases left unmatched: 9. This CDR3 reads CASSYNLREKAGELFF. As DNA, the CDR3 is TGTGCCAGCAGTTACAACTTGCGGGAGAAGGCCGGGGAGCTGTTTTTT.

The V and J genes are TRBV11-3 and TRBJ2-1; TRBD2 might be the D (9 bases). Trimming removed 3 bases at V and 9 bases at J, with 18 bases between. Germline-derived CDR1 and CDR2 are SGHNT and YENEEA. The CDR3 consists of 15 residues. The CDR3 region has the DNA TGTGCCAGCAGCTTTGGGGCTAGCGGGACAGGTGAGCAGTTCTTC. Translation: CASSFGASGTGEQFF. Full variable domain (outside the CDR3, taken from reference TRBV11-3 and TRBJ2-1): EAGVVQSPRYKIIEKKQPVAFWCNPISGHNTLYWYLQNLGQGPELLIRYENEEAVDDSQLPKDRFSAERLKGVDSTLKIQPAELGDSAVYLCASSFGASGTGEQFFGPGTRLTVL.

This chain connects TRBV18 to TRBJ2-3, with D possibly TRBD2 on 5 matching bases. The V and J ends lost 4 bases and 1 base respectively, with 18 bases between them. This CDR3 has 17 amino acids. CDR1 and CDR2 from the germline V gene are KGHSH and LQKENI. The CDR3 loop reads CASSLMDFRGGTDTQYF. CDR3 sequence (DNA): TGTGCCAGCTCACTAATGGACTTCCGTGGGGGCACAGATACGCAGTATTTT.

This chain joins TRBV10-3 and TRBJ1-2; tentative D call: TRBD1 (6 bases). The CDR3 length is 14 residues. Trimming took off 8 bases at V and 4 bases at J, with 17 bases between the two ends. Germline V CDR1 and CDR2: ENHRY, SYGVKD. The CDR3 region has the DNA TGTGCCATCTCTAAAAAGTCAGGGGTCTATGGCTACACCTTC. Its translation: CAISKKSGVYGYTF.

The chain's CDR3 is CASSPRLLAGVVLYF. The CDR3 DNA sequence: TGTGCCAGCTCCCCCAGGCTACTAGCGGGAGTAGTTCTGTACTTC. The J gene is TRBJ2-7, the V gene TRBV18; the match to TRBD2 covers 11 bases. This CDR3 has 15 amino acids. In germline, CDR1 is KGHSH, CDR2 LQKENI. Losses at the gene ends were 6 bases for V and 12 bases for J; bases not matched to a gene: 16.

The rearrangement links TRBV18 to TRBJ1-2; a weak D match, TRBD1 (5 bases). There are 14 residues in the CDR3. Germline CDR1 KGHSH, CDR2 LQKENI. Trimming shortened V by 6 bases and J by 2 bases, and 13 bases separated the two germline ends. The CDR3 spells CASSLAGQNYGYTF. In nucleotides, the CDR3 is TGTGCCAGCTCTTTGGCGGGGCAGAACTATGGCTACACCTTC.

The CDR3 sequence is CASSPISGVYEQYF. CDR3 nucleotides: TGTGCCAGCAGTCCAATATCGGGGGTTTACGAGCAGTACTTC. The chain carries TRBV27 and TRBJ2-7; TRBD2 is a possible D gene (6 bases). Trimming removed 5 bases from V and 4 bases from J, with 15 bases in between. The germline CDR1 and CDR2 sequences are MNHEY and SMNVEV (reference sequence). The CDR3 is 14 amino acids.

The chain combines TRBV7-9 with TRBJ2-1; 9 bases map to TRBD1. V was pared by 5 bases and J by 7 bases, with 9 bases of the junction left unmatched. This CDR3 is built from 15 residues. Germline V CDR1 and CDR2: SEHNR, FQNEAQ (reference sequence). CDR3 amino acids: CASSQGQGFGNEQFF. Here the CDR3 DNA reads TGTGCCAGCAGCCAGGGACAGGGTTTTGGGAATGAGCAGTTCTTC.

The chain joins TRBV4-2 to TRBJ1-1, with D perhaps TRBD1 (5 bases). The CDR3 totals 16 residues. The V and J ends lost 3 bases and 4 bases respectively, with 18 bases between them. Germline V gene sequence: CDR1 LGHNA, CDR2 YNFKEQ. The CDR3 DNA follows: TGTGCCAGCAGCCACCGGAAAGGGGAGGGGAGCACTGAAGCTTTCTTT. Amino acid sequence: CASSHRKGEGSTEAFF.

The chain links TRBV7-9 to TRBJ2-1, with D possibly matching TRBD2 (5 bases). CDR1 and CDR2 (germline): SEHNR, FQNEAQ (reference sequence). The CDR3 extends over 15 amino acids. V lost 1 base and J lost 2, with 9 bases in between. DNA for the CDR3: TGTGCCAGCAGCTTAGTGGAGGAAGCCTACAATGAGCAGTTCTTC. Translation gives CASSLVEEAYNEQFF. The variable domain in full, with the rest retrieved from reference TRBV7-9 and TRBJ2-1, is DTGVSQNPRHKITKRGQNVTFRCDPISEHNRLYWYRQTLGQGPEFLTYFQNEAQLEKSRLLSDRFSAERPKGSFSTLEIQRTEQGDSAMYLCASSLVEEAYNEQFFGPGTRLTVL.